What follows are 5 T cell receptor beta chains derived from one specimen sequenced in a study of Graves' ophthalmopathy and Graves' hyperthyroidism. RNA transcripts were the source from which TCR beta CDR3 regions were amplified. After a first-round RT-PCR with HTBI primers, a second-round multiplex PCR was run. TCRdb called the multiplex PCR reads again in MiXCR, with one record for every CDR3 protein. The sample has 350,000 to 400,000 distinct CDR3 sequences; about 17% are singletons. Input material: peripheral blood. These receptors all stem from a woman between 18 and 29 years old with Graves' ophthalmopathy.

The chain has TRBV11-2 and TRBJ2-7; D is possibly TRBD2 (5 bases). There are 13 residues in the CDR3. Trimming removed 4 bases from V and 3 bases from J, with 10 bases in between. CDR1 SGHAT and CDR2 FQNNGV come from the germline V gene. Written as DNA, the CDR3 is TGTGCCAGCAGCTATTCCGGGAACTACGAGCAGTACTTC. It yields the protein CASSYSGNYEQYF.

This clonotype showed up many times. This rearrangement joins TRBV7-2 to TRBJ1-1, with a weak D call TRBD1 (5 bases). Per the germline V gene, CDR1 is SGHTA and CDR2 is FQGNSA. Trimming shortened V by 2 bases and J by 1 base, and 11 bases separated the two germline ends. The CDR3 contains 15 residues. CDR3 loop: CASSLLRGGNTEAFF. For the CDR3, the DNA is TGTGCCAGCAGCTTATTGAGGGGTGGGAACACTGAAGCTTTCTTT.

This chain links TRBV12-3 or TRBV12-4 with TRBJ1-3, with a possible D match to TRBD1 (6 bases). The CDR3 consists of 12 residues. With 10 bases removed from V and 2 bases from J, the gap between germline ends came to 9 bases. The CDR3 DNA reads TGTGCCACCGAGGGGGCTGGAAACACCATATATTTT. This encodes CATEGAGNTIYF.

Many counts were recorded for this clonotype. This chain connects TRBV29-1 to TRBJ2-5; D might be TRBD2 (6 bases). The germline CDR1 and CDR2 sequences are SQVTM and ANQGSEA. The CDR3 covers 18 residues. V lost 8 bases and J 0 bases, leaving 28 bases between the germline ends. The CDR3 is CSFGGDLDGARYQETQYF. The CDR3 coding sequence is TGCAGCTTCGGAGGGGACCTCGACGGGGCACGGTACCAAGAGACCCAGTACTTC.

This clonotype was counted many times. The CDR3 reads CASSQEGLTGVNSPLHF. CDR3 sequence (DNA): TGCGCCAGCAGCCAAGAAGGGCTCACAGGGGTTAATTCACCCCTCCACTTT. This sequence joins TRBV4-3 and TRBJ1-6; TRBD1 matches at 7 bases. There are 17 residues in the CDR3. The germline CDR1 and CDR2 sequences are LGHNA and YSLEER. Trimming cost V 0 bases and J 6 bases; bases outside gene matches: 8.